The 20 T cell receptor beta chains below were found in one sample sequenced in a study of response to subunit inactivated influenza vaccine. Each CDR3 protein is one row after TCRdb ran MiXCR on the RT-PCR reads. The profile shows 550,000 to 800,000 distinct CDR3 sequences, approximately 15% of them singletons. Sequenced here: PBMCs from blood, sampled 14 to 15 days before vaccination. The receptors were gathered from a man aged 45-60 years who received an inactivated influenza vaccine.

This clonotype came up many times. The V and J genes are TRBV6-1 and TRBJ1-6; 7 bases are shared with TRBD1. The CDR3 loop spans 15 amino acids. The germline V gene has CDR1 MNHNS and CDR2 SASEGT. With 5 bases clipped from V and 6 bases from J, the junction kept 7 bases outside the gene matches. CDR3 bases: TGTGCCAGCAGTCCCCGGGACAGAAGTAATTCACCCCTCCACTTT. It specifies CASSPRDRSNSPLHF.

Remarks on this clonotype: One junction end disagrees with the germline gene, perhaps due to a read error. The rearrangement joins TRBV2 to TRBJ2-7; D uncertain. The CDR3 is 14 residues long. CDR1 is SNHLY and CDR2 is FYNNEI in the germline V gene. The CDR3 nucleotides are TGTACCAGCGAACAGCGACTTCTAGGGCACGAGCAGTACTTC. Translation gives CTSEQRLLGHEQYF.

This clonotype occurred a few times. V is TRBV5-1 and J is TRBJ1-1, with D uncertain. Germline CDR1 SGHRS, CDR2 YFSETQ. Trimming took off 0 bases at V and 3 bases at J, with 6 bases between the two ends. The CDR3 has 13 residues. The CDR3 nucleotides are TGCGCCAGCAGCTTGGCTTGGGACACTGAAGCTTTCTTT. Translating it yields CASSLAWDTEAFF.

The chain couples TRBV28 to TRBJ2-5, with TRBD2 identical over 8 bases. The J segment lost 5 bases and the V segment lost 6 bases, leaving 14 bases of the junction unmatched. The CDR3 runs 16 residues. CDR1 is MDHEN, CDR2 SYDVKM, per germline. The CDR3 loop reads CASRQKGRTSRETQYF. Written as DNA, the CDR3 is TGTGCCAGCAGACAAAAGGGCCGGACTAGCCGTGAGACCCAGTACTTC. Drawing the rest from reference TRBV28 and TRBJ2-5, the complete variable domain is DVKVTQSSRYLVKRTGEKVFLECVQDMDHENMFWYRQDPGLGLRLIYFSYDVKMKEKGDIPEGYSVSREKKERFSLILESASTNQTSMYLCASRQKGRTSRETQYFGPGTRLLVL.

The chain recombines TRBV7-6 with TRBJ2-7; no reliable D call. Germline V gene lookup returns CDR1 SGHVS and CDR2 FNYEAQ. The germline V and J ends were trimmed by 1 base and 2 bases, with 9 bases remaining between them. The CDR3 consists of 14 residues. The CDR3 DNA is TGTGCCAGCAGCTTAGTTCCGATAACCTACGAGCAGTACTTC. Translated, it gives CASSLVPITYEQYF. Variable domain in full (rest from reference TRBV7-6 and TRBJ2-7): GAGVSQSPRYKVTKRGQDVALRCDPISGHVSLYWYRQALGQGPEFLTYFNYEAQQDKSGLPNDRFSAERPEGSISTLTIQRTEQRDSAMYRCASSLVPITYEQYFGPGTRLTVT.

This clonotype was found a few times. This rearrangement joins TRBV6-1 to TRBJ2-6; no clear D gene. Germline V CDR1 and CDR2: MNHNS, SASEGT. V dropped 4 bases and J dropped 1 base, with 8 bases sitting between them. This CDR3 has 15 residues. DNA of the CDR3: TGTGCCAGCAGTGTAACCAGGTCTGGGGCCAACGTCCTGACTTTC. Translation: CASSVTRSGANVLTF.

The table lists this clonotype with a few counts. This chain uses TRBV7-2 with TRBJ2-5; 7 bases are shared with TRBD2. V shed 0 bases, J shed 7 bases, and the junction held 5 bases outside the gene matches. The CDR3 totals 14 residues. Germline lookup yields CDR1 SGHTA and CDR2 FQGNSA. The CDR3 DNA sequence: TGTGCCAGCAGCTTAGCGGGAGGGAGGCGGACCCAGTACTTC. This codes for CASSLAGGRRTQYF.

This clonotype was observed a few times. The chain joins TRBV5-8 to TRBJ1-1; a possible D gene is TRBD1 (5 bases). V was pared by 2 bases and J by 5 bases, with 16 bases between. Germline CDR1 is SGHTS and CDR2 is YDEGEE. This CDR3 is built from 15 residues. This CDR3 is CASSLGGTAITEAFF. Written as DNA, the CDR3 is TGTGCCAGCAGCTTAGGCGGGACCGCAATTACTGAAGCTTTCTTT.

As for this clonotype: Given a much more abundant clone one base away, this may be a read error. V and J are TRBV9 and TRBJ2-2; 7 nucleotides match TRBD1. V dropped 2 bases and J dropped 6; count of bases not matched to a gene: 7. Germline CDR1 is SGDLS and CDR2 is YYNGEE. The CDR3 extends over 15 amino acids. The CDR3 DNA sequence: TGTGCCAGCAGCGTTACGGGACAGCTACCCGGGGAGCTGTTTTTT. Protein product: CASSVTGQLPGELFF.

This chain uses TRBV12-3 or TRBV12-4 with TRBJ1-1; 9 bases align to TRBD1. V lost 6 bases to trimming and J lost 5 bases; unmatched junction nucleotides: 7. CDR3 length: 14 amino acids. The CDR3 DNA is TGTGCCAGCAGAGACGACAGGGGGGTGACTGAAGCTTTCTTT. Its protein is CASRDDRGVTEAFF.

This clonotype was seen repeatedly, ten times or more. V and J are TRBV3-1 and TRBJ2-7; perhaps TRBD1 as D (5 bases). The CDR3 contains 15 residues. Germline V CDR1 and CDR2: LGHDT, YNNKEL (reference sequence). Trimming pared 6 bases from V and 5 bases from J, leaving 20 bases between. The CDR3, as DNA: TGTGCCAGCAGAGGCGGAACAGGACCCTTCAACGAGCAGTACTTC. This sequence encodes CASRGGTGPFNEQYF.

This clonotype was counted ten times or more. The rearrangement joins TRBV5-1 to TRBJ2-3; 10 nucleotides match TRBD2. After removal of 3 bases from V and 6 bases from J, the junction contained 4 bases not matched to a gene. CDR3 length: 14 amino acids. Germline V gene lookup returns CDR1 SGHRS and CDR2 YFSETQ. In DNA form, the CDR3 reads TGCGCCAGCAGCTCTAGCGGGAGATTCGATACGCAGTATTTT. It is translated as CASSSSGRFDTQYF.

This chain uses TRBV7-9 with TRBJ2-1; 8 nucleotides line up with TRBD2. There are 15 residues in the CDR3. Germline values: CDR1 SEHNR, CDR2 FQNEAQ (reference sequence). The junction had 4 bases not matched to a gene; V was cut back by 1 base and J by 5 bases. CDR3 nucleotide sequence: TGTGCCAGCAGCTTAGGGACTAGCCTAAACAATGAGCAGTTCTTC. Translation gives CASSLGTSLNNEQFF.

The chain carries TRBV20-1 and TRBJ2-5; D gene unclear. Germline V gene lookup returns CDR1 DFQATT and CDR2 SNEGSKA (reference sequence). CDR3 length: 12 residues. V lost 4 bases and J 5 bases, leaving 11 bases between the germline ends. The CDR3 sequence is CSAMGRRETQYF. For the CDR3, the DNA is TGCAGTGCTATGGGAAGGCGGGAGACCCAGTACTTC.

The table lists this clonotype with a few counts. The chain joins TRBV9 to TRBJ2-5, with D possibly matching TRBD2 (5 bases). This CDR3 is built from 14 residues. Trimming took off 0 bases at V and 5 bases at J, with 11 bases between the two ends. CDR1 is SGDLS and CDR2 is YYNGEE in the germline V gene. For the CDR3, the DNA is TGTGCCAGCAGCGTAGCTGCGGGTGGGGAGACCCAGTACTTC. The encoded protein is CASSVAAGGETQYF.

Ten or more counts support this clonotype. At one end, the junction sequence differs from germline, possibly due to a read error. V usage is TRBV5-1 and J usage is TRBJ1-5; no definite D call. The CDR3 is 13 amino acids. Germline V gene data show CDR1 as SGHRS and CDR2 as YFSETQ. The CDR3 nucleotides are TGTGCCAGCAGTTTGGAAAGCAATCAGCCCCAGCATTTT. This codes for CASSLESNQPQHF.

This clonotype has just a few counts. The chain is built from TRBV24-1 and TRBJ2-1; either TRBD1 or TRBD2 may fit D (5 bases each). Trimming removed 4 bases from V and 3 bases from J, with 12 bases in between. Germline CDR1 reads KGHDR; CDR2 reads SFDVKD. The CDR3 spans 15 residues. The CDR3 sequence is CATSDPGRHYNEQFF. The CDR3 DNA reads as TGTGCCACCAGTGACCCGGGACGACACTACAATGAGCAGTTCTTC.

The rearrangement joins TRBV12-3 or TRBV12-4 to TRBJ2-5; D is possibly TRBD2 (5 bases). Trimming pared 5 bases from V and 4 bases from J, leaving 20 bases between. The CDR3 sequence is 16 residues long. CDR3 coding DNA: TGTGCCAGCAGTAGCCCGGGAATCAAGCGACGAGAGACCCAGTACTTC. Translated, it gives CASSSPGIKRRETQYF.

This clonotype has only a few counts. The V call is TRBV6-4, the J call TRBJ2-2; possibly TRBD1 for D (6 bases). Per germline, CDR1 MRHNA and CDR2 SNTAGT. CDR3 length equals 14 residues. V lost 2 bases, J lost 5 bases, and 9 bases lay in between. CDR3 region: CASSDMGATGELFF. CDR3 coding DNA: TGTGCCAGCAGTGACATGGGGGCTACCGGGGAGCTGTTTTTT.

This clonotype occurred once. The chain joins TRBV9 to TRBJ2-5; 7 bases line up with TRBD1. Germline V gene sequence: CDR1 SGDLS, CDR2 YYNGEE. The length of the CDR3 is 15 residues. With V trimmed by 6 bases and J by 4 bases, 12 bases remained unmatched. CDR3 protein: CASTPRQGVRETQYF. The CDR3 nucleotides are TGTGCCAGCACCCCGAGGCAGGGGGTTAGAGAGACCCAGTACTTC. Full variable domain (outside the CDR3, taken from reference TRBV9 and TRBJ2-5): DSGVTQTPKHLITATGQRVTLRCSPRSGDLSVYWYQQSLDQGLQFLIQYYNGEERAKGNILERFSAQQFPDLHSELNLSSLELGDSALYFCASTPRQGVRETQYFGPGTRLLVL.